This T cell receptor beta chain was observed in a study of early T cells in non-severe SARS-CoV-2 infection (dated by TCRdb to about 2021). Regarding the complete study: TCR sequencing used bulk RNA from unsorted whole blood, so alpha and beta chains could not be paired.

Points the paper makes about the study in general: VDJdb matching was skewed toward anti-spike CD8 responses and likely underestimated virus-specific expansions, missing private and CD4 specificities.

This clonotype was seen a few times. What this receptor recognizes is not known. No quality values exist for individual bases; no much larger clone is one base distant. Set within a cohort of healthcare workers in London, UK, this nested case-control study involved weekly PCR testing of nasopharyngeal swabs along with blood sampling. Between 23 and 31 March 2020, the week of the UK lockdown, healthcare workers were enrolled and then followed up weekly for as long as 16 weeks. The library was prepared using 5' RACE. The sample was run on a NextSeq 500. To correct for sequencing error and PCR bias, the TCR library protocol tagged individual cDNA molecules with unique molecular identifiers. Both TCR alpha and beta chains were sequenced, and tight co-correlation was observed between alpha and beta sequence abundances in each sample. Processing in the source paper ran as follows. Decombinator V4 was used to perform V gene, J gene and CDR3 annotation of TCR sequences. TCRs were defined as expanded if a significant change between any two time points was detected under a Poisson model with p below 0.0001. Abundances of TCRs were expressed as counts per million after normalisation to the total number of TCRs sequenced in each sample. A search of VDJdb, accessed on 1 November 2021, was run for TCRs annotated to CMV, EBV and SARS-CoV-2, with TCRs annotated for multiple antigens excluded. The raw public reads went through TCRdb reprocessing: fastp at Q25, MiXCR clone calling, in-frame beta chains kept. For every CDR3 protein sequence, its rows merge into one entry that carries the most common genes and DNA. None of the V and J calls come from the authors' own analysis; TCRdb made them. The sample yields under 45,000 distinct CDR3 sequences; less than 7% were counted once. The top ten clones comprise approximately 26% of the sample.

The material sequenced was whole blood, taken at baseline. The sequence was collected from an adult who was a healthcare worker with PCR-confirmed SARS-CoV-2 infection or an uninfected control (not recorded which).

Here the CDR3 is given as CASSAPRQGAGTEAFF. The DNA is TGTGCCAGCAGTGCGCCCCGACAGGGCGCGGGTACTGAAGCTTTCTTT. The receptor chain draws on TRBV6-2 or TRBV6-3 and TRBJ1-1; 7 bases in the middle match TRBD1. According to the germline V gene, CDR1 reads MNHEY and CDR2 reads SVGEGT. Unmatched junction bases come to 14, with V trimmed by 5 bases and J by 5 bases. The CDR3 spans 16 residues, from the cysteine through the phenylalanine. This entry keeps only the CDR3 DNA: 48 bases, framed from base 1.